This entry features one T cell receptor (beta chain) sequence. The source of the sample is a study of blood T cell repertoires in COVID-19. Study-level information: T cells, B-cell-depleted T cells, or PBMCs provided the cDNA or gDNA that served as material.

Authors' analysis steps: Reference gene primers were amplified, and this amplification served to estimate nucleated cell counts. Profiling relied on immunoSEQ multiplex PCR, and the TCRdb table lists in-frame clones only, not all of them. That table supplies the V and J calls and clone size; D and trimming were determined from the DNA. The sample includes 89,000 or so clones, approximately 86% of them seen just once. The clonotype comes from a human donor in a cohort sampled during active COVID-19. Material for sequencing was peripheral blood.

The CDR3 sequence is CASSPTRGRGNTEAFF. The CDR3 region has the DNA TGTGCCAGCTCACCCACTCGCGGCAGGGGGAACACTGAAGCTTTCTTT. This chain joins TRBV18 and TRBJ1-1; D may be TRBD1 (6 bases). V lost 3 bases, J lost 1 base, and 15 bases lay in between. CDR1 is KGHSH and CDR2 is LQKENI in the germline V gene. This CDR3 is built from 16 residues.